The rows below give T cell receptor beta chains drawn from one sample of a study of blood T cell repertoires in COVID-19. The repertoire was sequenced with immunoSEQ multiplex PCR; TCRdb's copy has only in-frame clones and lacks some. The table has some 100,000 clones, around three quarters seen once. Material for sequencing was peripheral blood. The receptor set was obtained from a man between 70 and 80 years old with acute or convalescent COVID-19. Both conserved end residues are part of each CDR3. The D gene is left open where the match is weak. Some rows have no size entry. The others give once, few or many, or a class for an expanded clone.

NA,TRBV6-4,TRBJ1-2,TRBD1,TGTGCCAGCAGTCGCGGGACAGGCTTTGGCTACACCTTC,CASSRGTGFGYTF
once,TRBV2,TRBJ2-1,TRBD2,TGTGCCAGCAGTAGATGGACTAGCGGAAACAATGAGCAGTTCTTC,CASSRWTSGNNEQFF
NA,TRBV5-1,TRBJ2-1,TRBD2,TGCGCCAGCAGCTTCGGACTAGCATTTTACAATGAGCAGTTCTTC,CASSFGLAFYNEQFF
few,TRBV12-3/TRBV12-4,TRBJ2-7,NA,TGTGCCAGCACCCCCGGGCTAGCGCGGGAGCAGTACTTC,CASTPGLAREQYF
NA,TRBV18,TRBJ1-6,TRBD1,TGTGCCAGCTCATCCGGACAGGGGGCCGTCAATTCACCCCTCCACTTT,CASSSGQGAVNSPLHF
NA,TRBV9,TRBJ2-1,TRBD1,TGTGCCAGCAGCGTAGAGTGGGGGACAGGGGGTCGTCTCGCCTACAATGAGCAGTTCTTC,CASSVEWGTGGRLAYNEQFF
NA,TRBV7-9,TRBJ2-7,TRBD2,TGTGCCAGCAGCTACCGGACTAGCGGTACCTACGAGCAGTACTTC,CASSYRTSGTYEQYF
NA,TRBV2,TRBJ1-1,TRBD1,TGTGCCAGTACAGGGGAGAGCACTGAAGCTTTCTTT,CASTGESTEAFF
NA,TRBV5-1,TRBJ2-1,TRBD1,TGCGCCAGCAGCTCGGGACAGGATTGGGATGAGCAGTTCTTC,CASSSGQDWDEQFF
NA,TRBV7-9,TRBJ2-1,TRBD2,TGTGCCAGCACCCCCACTAGCGGCCGTAGCAATGAGCAGTTCTTC,CASTPTSGRSNEQFF
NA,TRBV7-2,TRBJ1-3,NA,TGTGCCAGCAGCTTAGCTCCGCGGGACACCATATATTTT,CASSLAPRDTIYF
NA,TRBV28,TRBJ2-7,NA,TGTGCCAGCAGTGCGGGACCCACCTACGAGCAGTACTTC,CASSAGPTYEQYF
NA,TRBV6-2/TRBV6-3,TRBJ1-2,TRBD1,TGTGCCAGCAGTCCAGGGGGACATCCCGTCGATGGCTACACCTTC,CASSPGGHPVDGYTF
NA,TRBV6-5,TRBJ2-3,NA,TGTGCCAGCAGTTACATGGCGGCCACAGATACGCAGTATTTT,CASSYMAATDTQYF
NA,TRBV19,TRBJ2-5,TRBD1,TGTGCCAGTAGTATAGAACAGGGGGCAAGGGAGACCCAGTACTTC,CASSIEQGARETQYF